This is a list of T cell receptor beta chains from one sample in a study of PD-L1 blockade in urothelial cancer. Produced via immunoSEQ multiplex PCR; TCRdb's table is partial and in-frame only. The profile shows over 100,000 clones, 85% to 95% of them singletons. The starting material was PBMCs, obtained around atezolizumab (anti-PD-L1) treatment. All receptors come from a man aged 55 to 69 with urothelial cancer. Both conserved end residues are part of each CDR3. The D gene is left open where the match is weak. Expanded clones get a size class; other rows say once, few or many, or leave the size out.

j_call cdr3_length clone_size d_call v_call cdr3_nt cdr3_aa
TRBJ1-1 16 NA NA TRBV5-1 TGCGCCAGCAGCTTGGCCCCTCGAGATGTCAACACTGAAGCTTTCTTT CASSLAPRDVNTEAFF
TRBJ1-6 18 NA TRBD1 TRBV30 TGTGCCTGGAGTGTACGCGGGACAGGGGTTGGCGATAATTCACCCCTCCACTTT CAWSVRGTGVGDNSPLHF
TRBJ2-3 15 once NA TRBV2 TGTGCCAGCAGCGAGGGTCTAGGAAGCACAGATACGCAGTATTTT CASSEGLGSTDTQYF
TRBJ2-1 13 NA NA TRBV6-5 TGTGCCAGCAGACCCGGCGGGTTCAATGAGCAGTTCTTC CASRPGGFNEQFF
TRBJ2-7 13 NA NA TRBV4-3 TGCGCCAGCAGCCAGGACATAACCCGGGAGCAGTACTTC CASSQDITREQYF
TRBJ2-5 14 NA TRBD2 TRBV27 TGTGCCAGCAGCCGGCGGGAGGGCCAGGAGACCCAGTACTTC CASSRREGQETQYF
TRBJ1-5 12 NA NA TRBV2 TGTGCCGTCGGTGCGGGAAATCAGCCCCAGCATTTT CAVGAGNQPQHF
TRBJ2-7 13 NA TRBD1 TRBV6-5 TGTGCCAGCAGCCGGGACAGAACCTACGAGCAGTACTTC CASSRDRTYEQYF
TRBJ1-5 13 NA NA TRBV5-1 TGCGCCAGCAGCTTGTGGGGGCAGGGACACCAGCATTTT CASSLWGQGHQHF
TRBJ1-2 13 NA TRBD1 TRBV28 TGTGCCAGCAGACCTGGACAGGGCTATGGCTACACCTTC CASRPGQGYGYTF
TRBJ2-1 16 NA TRBD2 TRBV5-1 TGCGCCAGCAGCTTGGCCCCAGCGGGAGTAAACAATGAGCAGTTCTTC CASSLAPAGVNNEQFF
TRBJ2-3 14 NA TRBD2 TRBV28 TGTGCCAGCATCACTAGCGTTGACACAGATACGCAGTATTTT CASITSVDTDTQYF
TRBJ2-3 14 NA NA TRBV19 TGTGCCAGTAGTATCGGGACATTACGAGATACGCAGTATTTT CASSIGTLRDTQYF
TRBJ2-5 16 NA TRBD2 TRBV7-8 TGTGCCAGCAGCCCCTCCAGCGGGGGGGCATTGGCGACCCAGTACTTC CASSPSSGGALATQYF
TRBJ2-2 14 NA TRBD1 TRBV28 TGTGCCGCAGGACAGGGTTCAAACACCGGGGAGCTGTTTTTT CAAGQGSNTGELFF
TRBJ2-1 15 NA NA TRBV19 TGTGCCAGTAGTATTGGGCAGGGTGAAACGGTGAGGCAGTTCTTC CASSIGQGETVRQFF
TRBJ2-5 14 NA NA TRBV4-2 TGTGCCAGCAGCCAAGCGGTGGGGGGAGAGACCCAGTACTTC CASSQAVGGETQYF
TRBJ2-7 11 NA TRBD1 TRBV6-1 TGTGCCAGCAGTGAATGGGACAGATTTCACTTC CASSEWDRFHF
TRBJ2-4 14 NA TRBD2 TRBV7-2 TGTGCCAGCAGCCTCGGGGGGTACAAAAACATTCAGTACTTC CASSLGGYKNIQYF
TRBJ2-2 16 NA TRBD2 TRBV5-1 TGCGCCAGCAGCTTGGGCGGGGGGCCGAACACCGGGGAGCTGTTTTTT CASSLGGGPNTGELFF
TRBJ2-3 16 NA NA TRBV7-8 TGTGCCAGCAGCTTACACGGGGGATCGTTCACAGATACGCAGTATTTT CASSLHGGSFTDTQYF
TRBJ2-3 16 NA TRBD2 TRBV9 TGTGCCAGCAGCGTAGCGATAGCGGGGGCGTCAGATACGCAGTATTTT CASSVAIAGASDTQYF
TRBJ2-1 12 NA NA TRBV15 TGTGCCACCAGCAGAGCTCTACGGGAGCAGTTCTTC CATSRALREQFF
TRBJ2-3 14 NA NA TRBV4-2 TGTGCCAGCAGCCAAGACGGGAGCACAGATACGCAGTATTTT CASSQDGSTDTQYF
TRBJ1-4 15 NA TRBD1 TRBV5-1 TGCGCCAGCAGCTTGGCCGGGACAGAAAATGAAAAACTGTTTTTT CASSLAGTENEKLFF
TRBJ1-1 19 NA TRBD1 TRBV27 TGTGCCAGCAGTTTATCCCATTACAGACCGGGACAGGGGGCCACTGAAGCTTTCTTT CASSLSHYRPGQGATEAFF
TRBJ1-6 18 NA NA TRBV23-1 TGCGCCAGCAGTCAGTTTTTGGCAGGTTATTTCTATAATTCACCCCTCCACTTT CASSQFLAGYFYNSPLHF
TRBJ1-5 15 NA TRBD1 TRBV6-1 TGTGCCAGCAGTGTCCCGGGACAGGGAAATCAGCCCCAGCATTTT CASSVPGQGNQPQHF
TRBJ2-2 17 NA TRBD2 TRBV11-1 TGTGCCAGCAGCTCGTGGACTAGCGGGGATAACACCGGGGAGCTGTTTTTT CASSSWTSGDNTGELFF
TRBJ1-2 13 NA NA TRBV19 TGTGCCAGTAGTATAGATCGGAGGGCTGGCTACACCTTC CASSIDRRAGYTF
TRBJ2-7 13 NA NA TRBV5-6 TGTGCCAGCAGCTTGGCAGGGTTTAATAAGCAGTACTTC CASSLAGFNKQYF
TRBJ2-1 14 NA NA TRBV7-9 TGTGCCAGCAGCTTAGTCGGGGGAAGTAATGAGCAGTTCTTC CASSLVGGSNEQFF
TRBJ2-2 15 NA NA TRBV5-1 TGCGCCAGCAGCCTAGGAGGGGGCGACACCGGGGAGCTGTTTTTT CASSLGGGDTGELFF
TRBJ1-2 15 NA NA TRBV7-3 TGTGCCAGCAGCTTATCGGGGAATGAGAACTATGGCTACACCTTC CASSLSGNENYGYTF
TRBJ1-2 14 NA NA TRBV4-1 TGCGCCAGCAGCCCGGCAACAGGGAACTATGGCTACACCTTC CASSPATGNYGYTF
TRBJ1-5 15 NA NA TRBV5-8 TGTGCCACCGCGAGGGATATCGGAGGGAATCAGCCCCAGCATTTT CATARDIGGNQPQHF
TRBJ1-1 12 NA NA TRBV7-9 TGTGCCAGCAGTTACAGGGACACTGAAGCTTTCTTT CASSYRDTEAFF
TRBJ2-5 14 NA NA TRBV15 TGTGCCACCAGCAGAGATCTAAGCGAGGAGACCCAGTACTTC CATSRDLSEETQYF
TRBJ2-7 16 NA TRBD2 TRBV10-1 TGCGCCAGCAGTGAGTCACTAGCGGGAGATTTTTCCGAGCAGTACTTC CASSESLAGDFSEQYF
TRBJ2-1 16 once TRBD2 TRBV9 TGTGCCAGCAGCGTAGACATAGCGGGGGGGCCCGGTGAGCAGTTCTTC CASSVDIAGGPGEQFF
TRBJ2-2 19 NA TRBD1 TRBV7-9 TGTGCCAGCAGCCTATTGGGGCAGGGGGCGAATGGCGTCACCGGGGAGCTGTTTTTT CASSLLGQGANGVTGELFF
TRBJ2-7 15 NA TRBD2 TRBV28 TGTGCCAGCAGCCTAACTAGCGGGAGGGTTGGGGAGCAGTACTTC CASSLTSGRVGEQYF
TRBJ1-5 15 NA NA TRBV28 TGTGCCAGCAGTTCACACCTCGGGGGGAATCAGCCCCAGCATTTT CASSSHLGGNQPQHF
TRBJ2-3 16 NA NA TRBV4-3 TGCGCCAGCAGCCAAGGCACTTCCCGGGTGGCAGATACGCAGTATTTT CASSQGTSRVADTQYF
TRBJ2-3 15 NA NA TRBV4-3 TGCGCCAGCAGCCAAGATGGGGGGAAGGGAGATACGCAGTATTTT CASSQDGGKGDTQYF
TRBJ2-5 17 NA TRBD2 TRBV2 TGTGCCAGCAGCCCGCCGGGGAAGCGGGGGGGCGGGGAGACCCAGTACTTC CASSPPGKRGGGETQYF
TRBJ2-5 16 NA TRBD2 TRBV4-2 TGTGCCAGCAGCCCCGGACTAGCGGGGGAGCAAGAGACCCAGTACTTC CASSPGLAGEQETQYF
TRBJ1-1 15 NA TRBD1 TRBV9 TGTGCCAGCAGCGTAAGGGACAGGAGAGATACTGAAGCTTTCTTT CASSVRDRRDTEAFF
TRBJ2-1 12 NA NA TRBV10-3 TGTGCCATCAGCCCCCAGAACAATGAGCAGTTCTTC CAISPQNNEQFF
TRBJ1-1 13 NA NA TRBV2 TGTGCCAGCAGTGAACAGGGAGGGACTGAAGCTTTCTTT CASSEQGGTEAFF
TRBJ1-2 14 NA TRBD1 TRBV29-1 TGCAGCGTGACTGAGGAGGGGGCTGTCTATGGCTACACCTTC CSVTEEGAVYGYTF
TRBJ1-2 14 NA TRBD1 TRBV19 TGTGCCAGTAGTATCGGGACAGGGATCGGCGGCTACACCTTC CASSIGTGIGGYTF
TRBJ2-1 12 NA NA TRBV6-1 TGTGCCAGCAGTGATAGTTTTCGCGAGCAGTTCTTC CASSDSFREQFF